These 23 T cell receptor beta chains originate from one sample sequenced in a study of CD8 T cells in ankylosing spondylitis. TCRdb ran MiXCR on the 5' RACE reads and lists one entry per CDR3 protein. The sample carries approximately 150,000 distinct CDR3 sequences, 25% to 35% recorded once. Material for sequencing was synovial fluid, either unsorted or a sorted T cell fraction (not recorded which). All receptors come from a male donor with ankylosing spondylitis.

The chain links TRBV20-1 to TRBJ2-6; 8 nucleotides agree with TRBD2. The CDR3 extends over 19 amino acids. Germline values: CDR1 DFQATT, CDR2 SNEGSKA (reference sequence). After removal of 3 bases from V and 1 base from J, the junction contained 14 bases not matched to a gene. The CDR3 DNA reads as TGCAGTGCTAGCCCGGCGGGTAGCGGGACTTGGTCTGGGGCCAACGTCCTGACTTTC. Its protein is CSASPAGSGTWSGANVLTF.

This clonotype was seen at least ten times. V usage is TRBV28 and J usage is TRBJ2-4, with a weak D call TRBD2 (6 bases). This CDR3 is built from 13 residues. V lost 7 bases, J lost 9 bases, and 16 bases lay in between. The V gene's germline CDR1 is MDHEN and CDR2 SYDVKM. The DNA of the CDR3 is TGTGCCAGCACCGAACTAGCTCGGGGCATTCAGTACTTC. It specifies CASTELARGIQYF.

This clonotype was counted once. This rearrangement joins TRBV20-1 to TRBJ1-5; 7 bases match TRBD1. V was pared by 6 bases and J by 6 bases, with 11 bases of the junction left unmatched. Germline V gene data show CDR1 as DFQATT and CDR2 as SNEGSKA (reference sequence). This CDR3 region has 14 residues. The CDR3 DNA reads TGCAGTGCATCCGGGACAGAGGAGAGTCAGCCCCAGCATTTT. It is translated as CSASGTEESQPQHF.

The chain links TRBV7-6 to TRBJ1-1; possibly TRBD1 for D (5 bases). The ends were cut back, 5 bases at V and 1 base at J, with 11 bases in the middle. This CDR3 comprises 14 residues. Germline CDR1 SGHVS, CDR2 FNYEAQ. The CDR3: CASSPGLQNTEAFF. The CDR3 DNA is TGTGCCAGCAGCCCGGGACTGCAGAACACTGAAGCTTTCTTT.

This chain joins TRBV7-9 and TRBJ2-1; TRBD2 matches at 7 bases. The CDR3 loop spans 15 amino acids. The germline CDR1 and CDR2 sequences are SEHNR and FQNEAQ (reference sequence). After removal of 2 bases from V and 4 bases from J, the junction contained 5 bases not matched to a gene. The DNA for the CDR3 is TGTGCCAGCAGCTTATGGCCAGCGGGGTACAATGAGCAGTTCTTC. Protein product: CASSLWPAGYNEQFF.

This clonotype showed up just a few times. V and J are TRBV5-1 and TRBJ2-3, with 14 bases matching TRBD2. The CDR3 runs 16 residues. The trim removed 3 bases at V and 5 bases at J, leaving 5 bases unmatched. Germline assignment: CDR1 SGHRS and CDR2 YFSETQ. The CDR3 protein is CASSSTSGGAGDTQYF. The CDR3 nucleotides read TGCGCCAGCAGCTCGACTAGCGGGGGGGCAGGAGATACGCAGTATTTT.

The genes are TRBV28 and TRBJ1-4, with D hard to call. V lost 11 bases, J lost 0 bases, and 10 bases lay in between. Per the germline V gene, CDR1 is MDHEN and CDR2 is SYDVKM. The CDR3 sequence is 13 residues long. CDR3 region: CAAGRTTNEKLFF. In DNA, the CDR3 is TGTGCCGCTGGGCGGACAACTAATGAAAAACTGTTTTTT.

This clonotype appeared a few times. This chain uses TRBV20-1 with TRBJ1-5; 8 bases fit TRBD1. The CDR3 contains 16 residues. CDR1 and CDR2 (germline): DFQATT, SNEGSKA (reference sequence). The ends lost 0 bases at V and 4 bases at J; junction bases unmatched: 8. This CDR3 is CSARDRGQGGNQPQHF. CDR3 nucleotide sequence: TGCAGTGCTAGAGATAGAGGACAGGGCGGGAATCAGCCCCAGCATTTT.

This clonotype was observed a single time. The chain uses TRBV11-2 and TRBJ2-3; 10 nucleotides match TRBD2. Germline-derived CDR1 and CDR2 are SGHAT and FQNNGV. This CDR3 is built from 16 residues. Unmatched junction bases numbered 2, after V lost 1 base and J lost 1 base. CDR3: CASSLGTSGRTDTQYF. For the CDR3, the DNA is TGTGCCAGCAGCTTAGGGACTAGCGGCCGCACAGATACGCAGTATTTT.

The table lists this clonotype with a few counts. The V gene is TRBV28, the J gene TRBJ2-7; TRBD1 might be the D (6 bases). Trimming took off 1 base at V and 2 bases at J, with 15 bases between the two ends. From germline, CDR1 is MDHEN and CDR2 SYDVKM. This CDR3 is built from 16 residues. CDR3 nucleotides: TGTGCCAGCAGTTTATATGGACCGGGACAAACCTACGAGCAGTACTTC. Translation: CASSLYGPGQTYEQYF.

This clonotype was seen more than once but under ten times. This CDR3 is CASSPDRDEQYF. DNA for the CDR3: TGTGCCAGCAGCCCGGACAGGGACGAGCAGTACTTC. The chain employs TRBV11-2 and TRBJ2-7; 8 bases fit TRBD1. Germline V CDR1 and CDR2: SGHAT, FQNNGV. The CDR3 sequence is 12 residues long. V trimming: 5 bases; J trimming: 5 bases; junction bases outside the gene matches: 2.

This clonotype was counted at least ten times. The rearrangement uses TRBV25-1 and TRBJ1-2; 7 bases are shared with TRBD1. The CDR3 consists of 13 residues. The ends lost 4 bases at V and 5 bases at J; junction bases unmatched: 4. In germline, CDR1 is MGHDK, CDR2 SYGVNS. The CDR3 is CASSAGQIYGYTF. The CDR3 DNA reads TGTGCCAGCAGTGCGGGACAGATATATGGCTACACCTTC.

CDR3 nucleotides: TGCAGCGTTGAGTGGCTAGCGGGATCCTCCTACAATGAGCAGTTCTTC. This sequence encodes CSVEWLAGSSYNEQFF. V gene TRBV29-1 combines with J gene TRBJ2-1; 9 positions agree with TRBD2. The CDR3 runs to 16 residues. With V trimmed by 3 bases and J by 0 bases, 6 bases remained unmatched. Germline V gene lookup returns CDR1 SQVTM and CDR2 ANQGSEA.

This clonotype was seen a few times. The chain recombines TRBV6-5 with TRBJ2-2; D might be TRBD1 or TRBD2, each matching 7 bases. The CDR3 sequence is 17 residues long. Germline CDR1 and CDR2: MNHEY and SVGAGI. V was trimmed by 2 bases and J by 5 bases, leaving 18 bases between them. For the CDR3, the DNA is TGTGCCAGCAGTTACACCCCAGGGGGGGGAAAGACCGGGGAGCTGTTTTTT. This encodes CASSYTPGGGKTGELFF.

The rearrangement uses TRBV5-1 and TRBJ1-1; 8 bases map to TRBD1. Losses at the gene ends were 1 base for V and 5 bases for J; bases not matched to a gene: 4. There are 14 residues in the CDR3. Germline values: CDR1 SGHRS, CDR2 YFSETQ. This CDR3 is CASSLSGGMTEAFF. CDR3 coding DNA: TGCGCCAGCAGCTTGTCAGGGGGCATGACTGAAGCTTTCTTT.

The J gene is TRBJ2-7, the V gene TRBV18; TRBD1 agrees at 9 bases. Per the germline V gene, CDR1 is KGHSH and CDR2 is LQKENI. CDR3 length equals 16 residues. The V segment lost 3 bases and the J segment 6 bases; nucleotides outside the gene matches: 12. CDR3: CASSPLPTGQGSEQYF. DNA for the CDR3: TGTGCCAGCTCACCGTTACCAACGGGACAGGGATCCGAGCAGTACTTC.

This clonotype was detected ten times or more. The J gene is TRBJ1-1, the V gene TRBV29-1; D uncertain. Germline-derived CDR1 and CDR2 are SQVTM and ANQGSEA. V lost 8 bases and J lost 3, with 10 bases in between. The CDR3 is made up of 11 amino acids. Here the CDR3 reads CSHGRDTEAFF. CDR3 nucleotides: TGCAGCCATGGAAGGGACACTGAAGCTTTCTTT. The full variable domain, with the rest looked up from reference TRBV29-1 and TRBJ1-1, is SAVISQKPSRDICQRGTSLTIQCQVDSQVTMMFWYRQQPGQSLTLIATANQGSEATYESGFVIDKFPISRPNLTFSTLTVSNMSPEDSSIYLCSHGRDTEAFFGQGTRLTVV.

The rearrangement links TRBV9 to TRBJ1-6, with TRBD1 as a possible D gene (6 bases). The V end was cut by 3 bases, the J end by 7 bases, with 17 bases between. Germline V CDR1 and CDR2: SGDLS, YYNGEE. The CDR3 contains 16 residues. CDR3 nucleotides: TGTGCCAGCAGCGGACGACAGGTGAGGGGAAATTCACCCCTCCACTTT. Translation gives CASSGRQVRGNSPLHF.

This clonotype was seen more than once but under ten times. The chain uses TRBV12-3 or TRBV12-4 and TRBJ2-2; TRBD2 aligns across 11 bases. V trimming: 6 bases; J trimming: 6 bases; junction bases outside the gene matches: 9. This CDR3 comprises 16 residues. As DNA, the CDR3 is TGTGCCAGCAGCCGGGGGCTAGCGGGGGGCGCCGGGGAGCTGTTTTTT. It translates to CASSRGLAGGAGELFF.

V is TRBV11-2 and J is TRBJ1-6, with 7 bases fitting TRBD1. Losses at the gene ends were 4 bases for V and 10 bases for J; bases not matched to a gene: 10. The V gene's germline CDR1 is SGHAT and CDR2 FQNNGV. This CDR3 is built from 15 residues. The CDR3 region is CASSWGDSRKSPLHF. The CDR3 region has the DNA TGTGCCAGCAGCTGGGGGGACAGTCGGAAATCACCCCTCCACTTT.

The chain joins TRBV6-1 to TRBJ2-3; TRBD2 matches 12 bases. Trimming took 6 bases from V and 1 from J; bases not matched to a gene: 8. CDR3 length: 17 amino acids. Germline assignment: CDR1 MNHNS and CDR2 SASEGT. The CDR3: CASRAGLAGSRTDTQYF. The CDR3 region has the DNA TGTGCCAGCAGGGCCGGACTAGCGGGATCCCGCACAGATACGCAGTATTTT.

This clonotype was detected ten times or more. This chain joins TRBV6-1 and TRBJ1-2, with D tentatively TRBD1 (5 bases). This CDR3 is built from 16 residues. Germline assignment: CDR1 MNHNS and CDR2 SASEGT. V was clipped by 6 bases and J by 5 bases, with 22 bases between them. The CDR3 DNA is TGTGCCAGCAGCTTCCCGGGACCTTTTCCGATATATGGCTACACCTTC. It encodes CASSFPGPFPIYGYTF.

The V call is TRBV7-9, the J call TRBJ2-7; 7 nucleotides match TRBD2. The J segment lost 6 bases and the V segment lost 0 bases, leaving 8 bases of the junction unmatched. CDR1 and CDR2 (germline): SEHNR, FQNEAQ (reference sequence). This CDR3 region has 15 residues. For the CDR3, the DNA is TGTGCCAGCAGCTTAGCGCGGGCGGGAGTCACCGAGCAGTACTTC. It translates to CASSLARAGVTEQYF.